This TCR beta chain was recorded in a study of blood T cell repertoires in COVID-19. Study overall: COVID-19 samples, acute and convalescent, were from the United States, Italy and Spain. Sample material is recorded as cDNA or gDNA derived from T cells, B-cell-depleted T cells, or PBMCs.

The Seattle patients joined while their infection was active and were tracked longitudinally afterward. Between the trimmed V and J ends, which lost 1 base and 2 bases, there was a span of 8 bases. CDR3 size: 14 residues. In germline, CDR1 is SGHDN, CDR2 FVKESK. The authors' processing: Reference gene primer amplification yielded estimated nucleated cell counts. The assay was immunoSEQ multiplex PCR, and TCRdb's table has in-frame clones only and misses some. The V and J calls and clone size were taken over from that table, and D and trimming were inferred from the DNA. The sample consists of about 250,000 clones, 80% to 85% of them appearing once.

V is TRBV14 and J is TRBJ1-2; D is undetermined. This receptor was identified in a person aged 70 to 85 with COVID-19, enrolled during active disease. Material: peripheral blood. This CDR3 is CASSQVSTNYGYTF. As DNA, the CDR3 is TGTGCCAGCAGCCAAGTTAGTACGAACTATGGCTACACCTTC.